This TCR beta chain was sequenced for a study of beta chain features in type 1 diabetes. About the research overall: No age, gender or cell yield differences were seen between patients and healthy donors. Sorted cells examined across all samples numbered roughly 99,000,000.

Points on this clone: Its antigen remains unknown. At the DNA level, this CDR3 is encoded by other sequences in the same sample as well.

Trimming removed 3 bases from V and 7 bases from J, with 7 bases in between. The CDR3 loop spans 12 amino acids. Germline V gene sequence: CDR1 KGHSH, CDR2 LQKENI. Since all of the isolated RNA was reverse transcribed, expressed TCRB transcripts were what got sequenced. The protocol was immunoSEQ multiplex PCR, while the TCRdb copy is restricted to in-frame clones and leaves out a portion. The data hold under 95,000 clones, with 30% to 40% observed a single time. A sort by CD45RO/CCR7/CD25/CD127/CD95/CD27 yielded CD4+ naive, central memory, regulatory and stem cell-like memory cells. Study results and limitations: All four CD4+ subsets of Type 1 diabetes patients contained TCRB CDR3s that were moderately but significantly shorter.

The clonotype comes from a young woman in good health. The sample consisted of stem cell memory CD4+ T cells from blood. The rearrangement links TRBV18 to TRBJ2-1; TRBD1 is a possible D gene (5 bases). In nucleotides, the CDR3 is TGTGCCAGCTCACCGGGGCAGAATGAGCAGTTCTTC. Residues: CASSPGQNEQFF.